This T cell receptor beta chain was documented in a study of CD8 T cells in ankylosing spondylitis (dated by TCRdb to 2016 to 2017). About the investigation overall: T cell receptor beta repertoires were profiled in healthy donors and ankylosing spondylitis patients so that disease-linked TCR variants could be found. Samples of peripheral blood were taken, and for ankylosing spondylitis patients, synovial fluid was collected as well. The full study cohort comprised 25 or so ankylosing spondylitis patients and some 110 healthy donors. What the study reported, not specific to this receptor: The disease-linked clones showed a CD8+ phenotype and occurred at relatively low frequencies in peripheral blood. Significant enrichment of the disease-linked clones was reported in matched synovial fluid samples from ankylosing spondylitis patients. Blood from ankylosing spondylitis patients appeared to be characterized by a TCR beta motif composed of eight highly homologous amino acid variants. Some of the motif variants had been reported before in the synovial fluid and blood of reactive arthritis patients, a finding that suggests common disease-initiation mechanisms.

The CDR3 starts with the cysteine, ends with the phenylalanine, and has 16 residues. Here the CDR3 DNA is all that survives: 48 bases in frame from base 1. Trimming at the junction amounts to 4 bases on V and 1 base on J, and the germline ends lie 15 bases apart. Based on the germline V gene, the CDR1 and CDR2 sequences are SGHTA and FQGNSA. TCRdb shows the sequencer as Illumina HiSeq 2500. TCR beta libraries were prepared by quantitative 5'-RACE with molecular barcodes. As for the authors' bioinformatics: A new computational method, built on a probabilistic model of VDJ rearrangement, was used to identify disease-linked TCR variants. TCRdb itself trimmed the public reads at Q25 with fastp, ran MiXCR and retained productive beta chains. Every CDR3 protein is listed once, alongside the most common genes and DNA of its rows. The V and J calls were determined by TCRdb, not by the authors. The sample table holds about 500,000 distinct CDR3 sequences, of which 5.3% were seen once. 3% to 4% of the sample belongs to the ten largest clones.

This clonotype came up many times. The antigen it binds to is not known. Base qualities were left out, and no much larger clone turns up one base away. This sequence originates from a male donor with ankylosing spondylitis. Source material: blood, either unsorted or a sorted T cell fraction (not recorded which). The sequence joins TRBV7-2 to TRBJ2-3, and possibly TRBD2, on 6 matching bases. The nucleotide sequence reads TGTGCCAGCAGCTCGGGACTCGGGGTTCGCACAGATACGCAGTATTTT. This codes for CASSSGLGVRTDTQYF.